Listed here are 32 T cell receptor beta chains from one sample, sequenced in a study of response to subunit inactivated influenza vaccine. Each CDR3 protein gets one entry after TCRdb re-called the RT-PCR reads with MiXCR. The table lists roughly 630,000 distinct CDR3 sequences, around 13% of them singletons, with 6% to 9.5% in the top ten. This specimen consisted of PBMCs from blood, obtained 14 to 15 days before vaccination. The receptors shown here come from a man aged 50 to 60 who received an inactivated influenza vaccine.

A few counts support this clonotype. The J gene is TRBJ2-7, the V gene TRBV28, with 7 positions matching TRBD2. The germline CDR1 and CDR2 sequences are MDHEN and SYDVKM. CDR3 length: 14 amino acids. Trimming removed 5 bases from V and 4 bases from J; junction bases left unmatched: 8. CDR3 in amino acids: CASSTGGGAYEQYF. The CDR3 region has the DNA TGTGCCAGCAGTACCGGGGGAGGGGCTTACGAGCAGTACTTC.

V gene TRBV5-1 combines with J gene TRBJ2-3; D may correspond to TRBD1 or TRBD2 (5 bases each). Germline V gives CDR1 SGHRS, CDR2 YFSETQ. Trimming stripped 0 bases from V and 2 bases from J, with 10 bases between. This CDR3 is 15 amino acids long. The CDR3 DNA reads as TGCGCCAGCAGCTTGGGAGGGGATGTCACAGATACGCAGTATTTT. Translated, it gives CASSLGGDVTDTQYF.

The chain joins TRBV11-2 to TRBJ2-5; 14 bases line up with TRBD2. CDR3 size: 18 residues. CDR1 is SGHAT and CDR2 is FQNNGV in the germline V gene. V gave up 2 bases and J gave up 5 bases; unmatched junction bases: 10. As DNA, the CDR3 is TGTGCCAGCAGCTTATACAGAAGACTAGCGGGAGGGTGGGAGACCCAGTACTTC. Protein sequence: CASSLYRRLAGGWETQYF.

The CDR3 coding sequence is TGTGCCACCCGAAACGAATATTCCTACGAGCAGTACTTC. Translated, it gives CATRNEYSYEQYF. The chain links TRBV5-6 to TRBJ2-7, with no clear D. The CDR3 has 13 amino acids. Looked up from germline, CDR1 is SGHDT and CDR2 is YYEEEE. V lost 9 bases and J 1 base, leaving 14 bases between the germline ends.

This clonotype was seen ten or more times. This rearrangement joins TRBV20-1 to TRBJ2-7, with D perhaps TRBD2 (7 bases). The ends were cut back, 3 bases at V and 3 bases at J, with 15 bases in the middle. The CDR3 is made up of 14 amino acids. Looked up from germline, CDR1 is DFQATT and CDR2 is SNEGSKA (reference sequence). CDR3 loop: CSARERGEGYEQYF. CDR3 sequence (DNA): TGCAGTGCTAGGGAAAGGGGGGAGGGCTACGAGCAGTACTTC.

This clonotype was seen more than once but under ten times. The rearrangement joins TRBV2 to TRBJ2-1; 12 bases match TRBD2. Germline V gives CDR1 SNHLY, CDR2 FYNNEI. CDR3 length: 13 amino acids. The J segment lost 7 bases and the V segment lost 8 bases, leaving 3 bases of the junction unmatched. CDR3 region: CASALAGGNEQFF. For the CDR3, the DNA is TGTGCCAGCGCACTAGCGGGAGGAAATGAGCAGTTCTTC. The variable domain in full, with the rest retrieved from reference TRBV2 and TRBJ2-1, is EPEVTQTPSHQVTQMGQEVILRCVPISNHLYFYWYRQILGQKVEFLVSFYNNEISEKSEIFDDQFSVERPDGSNFTLKIRSTKLEDSAMYFCASALAGGNEQFFGPGTRLTVL.

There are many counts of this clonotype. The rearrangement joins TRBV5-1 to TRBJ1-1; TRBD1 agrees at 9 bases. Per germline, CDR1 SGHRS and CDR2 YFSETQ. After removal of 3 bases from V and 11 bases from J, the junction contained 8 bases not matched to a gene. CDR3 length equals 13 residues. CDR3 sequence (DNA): TGCGCCAGCAGCTCGACCCTGACAGGGGGGGCTTTCTTT. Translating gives CASSSTLTGGAFF.

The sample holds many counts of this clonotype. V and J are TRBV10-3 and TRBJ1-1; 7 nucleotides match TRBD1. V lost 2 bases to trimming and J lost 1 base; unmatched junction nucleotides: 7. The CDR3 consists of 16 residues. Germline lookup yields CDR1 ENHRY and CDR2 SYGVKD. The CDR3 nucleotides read TGTGCCATCAGTGAGCCACGACAGGGTGGGAACACTGAAGCTTTCTTT. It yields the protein CAISEPRQGGNTEAFF.

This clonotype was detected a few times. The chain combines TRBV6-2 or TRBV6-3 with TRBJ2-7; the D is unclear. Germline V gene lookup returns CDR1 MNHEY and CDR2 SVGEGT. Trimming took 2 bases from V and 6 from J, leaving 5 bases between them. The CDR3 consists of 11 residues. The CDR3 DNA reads TGTGCCAGCAGTTACGGGATCGAGCAGTACTTC. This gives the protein CASSYGIEQYF.

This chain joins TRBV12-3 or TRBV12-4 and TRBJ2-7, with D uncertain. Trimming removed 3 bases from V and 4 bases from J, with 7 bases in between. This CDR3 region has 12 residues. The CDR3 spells CASSFLKYEQYF. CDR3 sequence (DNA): TGTGCCAGCAGTTTCCTAAAATACGAGCAGTACTTC.

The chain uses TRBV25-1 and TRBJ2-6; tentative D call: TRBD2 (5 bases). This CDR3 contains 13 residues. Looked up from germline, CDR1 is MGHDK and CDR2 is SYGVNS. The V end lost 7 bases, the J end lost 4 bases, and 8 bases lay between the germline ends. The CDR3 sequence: CASNGKGANVLTF. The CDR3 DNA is TGTGCCAGCAACGGGAAAGGGGCCAACGTCCTGACTTTC.

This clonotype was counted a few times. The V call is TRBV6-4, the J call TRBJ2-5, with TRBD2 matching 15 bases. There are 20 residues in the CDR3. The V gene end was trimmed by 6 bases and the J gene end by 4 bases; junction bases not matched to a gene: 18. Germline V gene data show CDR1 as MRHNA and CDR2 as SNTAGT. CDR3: CASSRTQERTSGGARETQYF. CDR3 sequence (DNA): TGTGCCAGCAGCCGAACTCAAGAACGGACTAGCGGGGGGGCCCGAGAGACCCAGTACTTC.

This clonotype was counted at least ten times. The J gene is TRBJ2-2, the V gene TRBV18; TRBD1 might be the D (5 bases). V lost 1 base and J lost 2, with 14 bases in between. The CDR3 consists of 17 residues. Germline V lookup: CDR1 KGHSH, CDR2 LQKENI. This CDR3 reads CASSPLGQGINTGELFF. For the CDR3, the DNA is TGTGCCAGCTCACCACTTGGACAAGGGATTAACACCGGGGAGCTGTTTTTT.

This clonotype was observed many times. CDR3 sequence: CSADSYGYTF. The CDR3 DNA reads as TGCAGTGCTGACAGCTATGGCTACACCTTC. The V call is TRBV20-1, the J call TRBJ1-2, with a tentative D call TRBD1 (5 bases). Germline loops: CDR1 DFQATT, CDR2 SNEGSKA (reference sequence). The CDR3 extends over 10 amino acids. Trimming stripped 5 bases from V and 4 bases from J, with 5 bases between.

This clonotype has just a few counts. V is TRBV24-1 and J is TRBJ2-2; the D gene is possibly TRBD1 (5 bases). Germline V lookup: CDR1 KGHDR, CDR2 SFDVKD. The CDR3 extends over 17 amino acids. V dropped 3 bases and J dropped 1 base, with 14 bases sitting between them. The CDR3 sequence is CATSDPFSTGNTGELFF. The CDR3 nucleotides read TGTGCCACCAGTGATCCTTTCTCCACAGGGAACACCGGGGAGCTGTTTTTT.

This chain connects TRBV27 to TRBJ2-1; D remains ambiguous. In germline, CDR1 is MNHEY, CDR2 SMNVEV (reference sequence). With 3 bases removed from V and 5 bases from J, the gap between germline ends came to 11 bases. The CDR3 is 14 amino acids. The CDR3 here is CASSLGTLNNEQFF. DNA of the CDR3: TGTGCCAGCAGTTTGGGCACCCTTAACAATGAGCAGTTCTTC.

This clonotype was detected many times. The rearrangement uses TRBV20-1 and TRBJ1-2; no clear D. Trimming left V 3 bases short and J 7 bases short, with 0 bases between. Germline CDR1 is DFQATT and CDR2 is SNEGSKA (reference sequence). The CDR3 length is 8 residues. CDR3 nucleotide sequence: TGCAGTGCTAGTGGCTACACCTTC. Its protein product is CSASGYTF.

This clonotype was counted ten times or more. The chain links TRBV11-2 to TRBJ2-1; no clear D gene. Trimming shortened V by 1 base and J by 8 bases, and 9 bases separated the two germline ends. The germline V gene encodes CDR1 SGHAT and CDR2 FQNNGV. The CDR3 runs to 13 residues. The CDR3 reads CASSLGPQYEQFF. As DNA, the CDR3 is TGTGCCAGCAGCTTAGGTCCTCAGTATGAGCAGTTCTTC.

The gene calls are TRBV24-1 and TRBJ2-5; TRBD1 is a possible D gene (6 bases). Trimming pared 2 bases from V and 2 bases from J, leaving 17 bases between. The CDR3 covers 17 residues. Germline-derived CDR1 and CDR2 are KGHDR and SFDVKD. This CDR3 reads CATSDSRQGLKQETQYF. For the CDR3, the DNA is TGTGCCACCAGTGATTCCCGGCAGGGGCTAAAACAAGAGACCCAGTACTTC.

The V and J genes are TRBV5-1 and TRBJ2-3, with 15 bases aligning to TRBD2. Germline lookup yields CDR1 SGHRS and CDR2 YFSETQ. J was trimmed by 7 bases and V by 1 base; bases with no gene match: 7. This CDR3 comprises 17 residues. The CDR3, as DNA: TGCGCCAGCAGCTTGAAGGGACTAGCGGGAGGTTCGAATACGCAGTATTTT. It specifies CASSLKGLAGGSNTQYF.

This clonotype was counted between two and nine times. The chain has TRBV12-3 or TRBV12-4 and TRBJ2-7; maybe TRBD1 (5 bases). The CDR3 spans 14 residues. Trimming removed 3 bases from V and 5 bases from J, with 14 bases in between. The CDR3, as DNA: TGTGCCAGCAGTTTTCCGGGCAGGGCCAACGAGCAGTACTTC. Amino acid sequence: CASSFPGRANEQYF.

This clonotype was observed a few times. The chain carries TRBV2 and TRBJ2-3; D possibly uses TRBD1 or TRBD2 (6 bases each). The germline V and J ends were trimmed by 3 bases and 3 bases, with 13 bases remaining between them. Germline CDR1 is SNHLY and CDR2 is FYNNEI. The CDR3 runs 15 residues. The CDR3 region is CASSEWGAGTDTQYF. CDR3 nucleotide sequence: TGTGCCAGCAGTGAGTGGGGGGCAGGGACAGATACGCAGTATTTT. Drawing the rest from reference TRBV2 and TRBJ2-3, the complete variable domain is EPEVTQTPSHQVTQMGQEVILRCVPISNHLYFYWYRQILGQKVEFLVSFYNNEISEKSEIFDDQFSVERPDGSNFTLKIRSTKLEDSAMYFCASSEWGAGTDTQYFGPGTRLTVL.

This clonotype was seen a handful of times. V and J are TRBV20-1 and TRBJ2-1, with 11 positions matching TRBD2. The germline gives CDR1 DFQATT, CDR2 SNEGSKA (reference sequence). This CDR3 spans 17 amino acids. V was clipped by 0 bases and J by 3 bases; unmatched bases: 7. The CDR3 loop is CSARDSTSGTFYNEQFF. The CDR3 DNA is TGCAGTGCTAGAGACTCGACTAGCGGGACGTTCTACAATGAGCAGTTCTTC.

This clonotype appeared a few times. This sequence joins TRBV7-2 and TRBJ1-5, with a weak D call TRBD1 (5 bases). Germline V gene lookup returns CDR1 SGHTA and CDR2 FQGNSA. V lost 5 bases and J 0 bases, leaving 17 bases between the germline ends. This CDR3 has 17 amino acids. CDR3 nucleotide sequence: TGTGCCAGCAGCGCTAGCTCAGGGCCTTATAGCAATCAGCCCCAGCATTTT. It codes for CASSASSGPYSNQPQHF. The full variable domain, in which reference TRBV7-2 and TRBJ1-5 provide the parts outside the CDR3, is GAGVSQSPSNKVTEKGKDVELRCDPISGHTALYWYRQSLGQGLEFLIYFQGNSAPDKSGLPSDRFSAERTGGSVSTLTIQRTQQEDSAVYLCASSASSGPYSNQPQHFGDGTRLSIL.

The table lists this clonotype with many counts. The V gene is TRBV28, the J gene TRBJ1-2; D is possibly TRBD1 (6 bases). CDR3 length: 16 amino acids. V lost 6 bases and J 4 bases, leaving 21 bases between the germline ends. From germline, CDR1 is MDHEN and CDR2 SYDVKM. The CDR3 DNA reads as TGTGCCAGCAGGGGGGGCAGGGAAGTTAGGAGCTATGGCTACACCTTC. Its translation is CASRGGREVRSYGYTF.

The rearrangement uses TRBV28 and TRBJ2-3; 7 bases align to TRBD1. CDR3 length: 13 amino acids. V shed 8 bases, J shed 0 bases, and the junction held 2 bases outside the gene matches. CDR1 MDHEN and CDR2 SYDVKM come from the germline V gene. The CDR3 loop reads CASGDRSTDTQYF. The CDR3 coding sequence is TGTGCCAGCGGGGACAGAAGCACAGATACGCAGTATTTT. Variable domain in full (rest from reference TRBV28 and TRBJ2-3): DVKVTQSSRYLVKRTGEKVFLECVQDMDHENMFWYRQDPGLGLRLIYFSYDVKMKEKGDIPEGYSVSREKKERFSLILESASTNQTSMYLCASGDRSTDTQYFGPGTRLTVL.

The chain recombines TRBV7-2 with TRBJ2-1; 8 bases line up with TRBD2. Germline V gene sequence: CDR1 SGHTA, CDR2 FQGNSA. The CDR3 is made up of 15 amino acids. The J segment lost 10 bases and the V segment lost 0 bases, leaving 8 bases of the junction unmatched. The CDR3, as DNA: TGTGCCAGCAGCTTAGCGCCCCGGGGGGGTGAGGAGCAGTTCTTC. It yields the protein CASSLAPRGGEEQFF.

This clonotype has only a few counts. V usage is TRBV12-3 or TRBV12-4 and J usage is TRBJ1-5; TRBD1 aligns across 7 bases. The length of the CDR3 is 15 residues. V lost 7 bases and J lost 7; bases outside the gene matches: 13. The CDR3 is CASTNSPRGGQPQHF. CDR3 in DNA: TGTGCCAGCACCAACTCCCCCAGGGGGGGGCAGCCCCAGCATTTT.

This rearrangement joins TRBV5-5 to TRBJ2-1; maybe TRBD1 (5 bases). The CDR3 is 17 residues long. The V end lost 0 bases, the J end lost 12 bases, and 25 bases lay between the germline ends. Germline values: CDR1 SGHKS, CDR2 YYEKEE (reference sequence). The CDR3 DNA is TGTGCCAGCAGCTTGGCCCCTTCTTTCGTGGCTGACAGTGGGCAGTTCTTC. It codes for CASSLAPSFVADSGQFF.

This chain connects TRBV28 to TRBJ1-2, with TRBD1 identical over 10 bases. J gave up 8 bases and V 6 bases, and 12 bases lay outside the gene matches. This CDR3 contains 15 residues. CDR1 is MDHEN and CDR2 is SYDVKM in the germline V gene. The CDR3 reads CASSGGTGELGGYTF. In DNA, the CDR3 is TGTGCCAGCAGCGGCGGGACAGGGGAATTAGGAGGCTACACCTTC.

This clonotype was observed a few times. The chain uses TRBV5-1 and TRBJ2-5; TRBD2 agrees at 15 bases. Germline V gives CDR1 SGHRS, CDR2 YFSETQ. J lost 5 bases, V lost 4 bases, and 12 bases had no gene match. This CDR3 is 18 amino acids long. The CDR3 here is CASSLGLAGGSRGETQYF. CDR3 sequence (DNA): TGCGCCAGCAGCCTGGGACTAGCGGGAGGTTCGAGAGGGGAGACCCAGTACTTC.

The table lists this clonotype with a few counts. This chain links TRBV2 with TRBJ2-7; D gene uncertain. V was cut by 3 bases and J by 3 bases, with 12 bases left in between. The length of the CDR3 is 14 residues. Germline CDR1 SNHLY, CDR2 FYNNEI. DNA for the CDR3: TGTGCCAGCAGTGATGGGCAGCCAGGCTACGAGCAGTACTTC. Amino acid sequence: CASSDGQPGYEQYF.